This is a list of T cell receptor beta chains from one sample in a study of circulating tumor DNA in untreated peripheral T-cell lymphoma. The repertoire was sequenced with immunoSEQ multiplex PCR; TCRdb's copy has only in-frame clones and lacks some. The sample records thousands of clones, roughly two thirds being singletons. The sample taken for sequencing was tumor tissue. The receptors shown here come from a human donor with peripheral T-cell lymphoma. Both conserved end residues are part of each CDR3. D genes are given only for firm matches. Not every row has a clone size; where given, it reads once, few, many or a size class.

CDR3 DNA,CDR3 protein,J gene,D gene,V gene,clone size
TGTGCCAGTAGTATAGGGGGTCAGCCCCAGCATTTT,CASSIGGQPQHF,TRBJ1-5,NA,TRBV19,few
TGTGCCAGCAGCTTAGAAGGAGGCTTTAGCACAGATACGCAGTATTTT,CASSLEGGFSTDTQYF,TRBJ2-3,NA,TRBV11-3,few
TGTGCCAGCAGCGTTGGCCAGCTATTCTACAATGAGCAGTTCTTC,CASSVGQLFYNEQFF,TRBJ2-1,NA,TRBV9,NA